Below are 17 T cell receptor beta chains sequenced from a single sample in a study of blood T cell repertoires in COVID-19. Only in-frame clones appear in the TCRdb table, and some are missing; sequencing was by immunoSEQ multiplex PCR. The sample includes roughly 360,000 clones, more than 75% of them seen just once. Input material: PBMCs or T cells enriched from blood (not recorded which). The receptors come from a man aged 25 to 40 who had recovered from COVID-19.

This clone was seen a handful of times. The chain has TRBV11-2 and TRBJ1-6; TRBD1 aligns across 8 bases. Germline assignment: CDR1 SGHAT and CDR2 FQNNGV. The CDR3 consists of 13 residues. V trimming: 4 bases; J trimming: 7 bases; junction bases outside the gene matches: 0. The CDR3 DNA reads as TGTGCCAGCAGCTGGACAGGGAATTCACCCCTCCACTTT. Translated: CASSWTGNSPLHF.

J is TRBJ1-2 and V is TRBV23-1; TRBD1 is a possible D gene (5 bases). TRBV23-1 has ORF status, its function being uncertain. V dropped 4 bases and J dropped 8 bases, with 8 bases sitting between them. The CDR3 contains 11 residues. The CDR3 DNA reads TGCGCCAGCAGTCCCGGGGGGGGCTACACCTTC. Protein sequence: CASSPGGGYTF.

The chain is built from TRBV4-1 and TRBJ2-1; the match to TRBD2 covers 9 bases. The CDR3 has 16 residues. In germline, CDR1 is MGHRA, CDR2 YSYEKL. V lost 2 bases to trimming and J lost 4 bases; unmatched junction nucleotides: 6. DNA of the CDR3: TGCGCCAGCAGCCAACAAGGACTAGCGAAATACAATGAGCAGTTCTTC. This sequence encodes CASSQQGLAKYNEQFF.

The rearrangement joins TRBV4-2 to TRBJ1-2; D not resolved. The germline V and J ends were trimmed by 0 bases and 4 bases, with 15 bases remaining between them. There are 16 residues in the CDR3. CDR1 LGHNA and CDR2 YNFKEQ come from the germline V gene. DNA for the CDR3: TGTGCCAGCAGCCAAGATCTGGCCGCATCAGGCTATGGCTACACCTTC. It encodes CASSQDLAASGYGYTF.

The chain links TRBV5-3 to TRBJ1-6; D might be TRBD1 (5 bases). TRBV5-3 is an open reading frame whose function is uncertain. There are 18 residues in the CDR3. Deletions cut 3 bases from V and 1 base from J, with 17 bases between. CDR3 sequence: CARSSATNRGSYNSPLHF. CDR3 DNA: TGTGCCAGAAGCTCCGCTACGAATCGGGGGTCCTATAATTCACCCCTCCACTTT.

This chain links TRBV7-9 with TRBJ2-3, with D perhaps TRBD1 (5 bases). The CDR3 is 15 residues long. V was shortened by 1 base and J by 3 bases, with 11 bases between the two germline ends. Germline assignment: CDR1 SEHNR and CDR2 FQNEAQ (reference sequence). The CDR3 here is CASSLEWGTTDTQYF. The DNA for the CDR3 is TGTGCCAGCAGCTTAGAGTGGGGCACGACAGATACGCAGTATTTT.

The chain has TRBV28 and TRBJ1-6, with a possible D match to TRBD1 (6 bases). The CDR3 consists of 13 residues. V was pared by 10 bases and J by 9 bases, with 16 bases between. CDR1 and CDR2 from the germline V gene are MDHEN and SYDVKM. The CDR3: CAIRDTNTSPLHF. CDR3 nucleotide sequence: TGTGCCATACGGGACACAAACACTTCACCCCTCCACTTT. The full variable domain, rest sourced from reference TRBV28 and TRBJ1-6, is DVKVTQSSRYLVKRTGEKVFLECVQDMDHENMFWYRQDPGLGLRLIYFSYDVKMKEKGDIPEGYSVSREKKERFSLILESASTNQTSMYLCAIRDTNTSPLHFGNGTRLTVT.

This clone appeared a single time. The genes are TRBV27 and TRBJ1-5, with TRBD1 matching 12 bases. The germline gives CDR1 MNHEY, CDR2 SMNVEV (reference sequence). The CDR3 runs to 17 residues. V lost 6 bases and J lost 0; bases outside the gene matches: 6. CDR3 sequence reads: CASRGQGATYSNQPQHF. CDR3 bases: TGTGCCAGCAGGGGACAGGGGGCCACTTATAGCAATCAGCCCCAGCATTTT.

This clone has just one count. The genes are TRBV9 and TRBJ1-2, with no clear D. CDR3 length: 13 residues. The V gene lost 4 bases and the J gene lost 7 bases, with 14 bases spanning the gap. CDR1 is SGDLS and CDR2 is YYNGEE in the germline V gene. The CDR3 reads CASSRDTDGGYTF. The CDR3 nucleotides are TGTGCCAGCAGCCGAGACACCGACGGTGGCTACACCTTC.

This clone was observed once. The rearrangement links TRBV7-3 to TRBJ2-1, with a possible D match to TRBD2 (6 bases). The CDR3 sequence is 14 residues long. The germline V and J ends were trimmed by 1 base and 4 bases, with 8 bases remaining between them. Germline values: CDR1 SGHTA, CDR2 FQGTGA. CDR3: CASSLSREYNEQFF. The CDR3 DNA is TGTGCCAGCAGCTTAAGTCGGGAGTACAATGAGCAGTTCTTC.

Only a few counts were recorded for this clone. The chain couples TRBV4-3 to TRBJ1-2; D call uncertain. V lost 1 base to trimming and J lost 7 bases, with 16 bases between them. CDR3 length: 15 amino acids. Germline CDR1 and CDR2: LGHNA and YSLEER. The CDR3 DNA reads TGCGCCAGCAGCCAAGGCGACGGGAATCGGCTTGGCTACACCTTC. It specifies CASSQGDGNRLGYTF.

The V gene is TRBV11-2, the J gene TRBJ2-7; perhaps TRBD1 as D (6 bases). The CDR3 is made up of 14 amino acids. V was pared by 1 base and J by 5 bases, with 12 bases between. CDR1 is SGHAT and CDR2 is FQNNGV in the germline V gene. The CDR3 coding sequence is TGTGCCAGCAGCTTAGTAACAGGGTGGGACGAGCAGTACTTC. Its protein is CASSLVTGWDEQYF.

This clone has just one count. This sequence joins TRBV6-4 and TRBJ1-2; D perhaps matches TRBD1 (6 bases). Germline CDR1 reads MRHNA; CDR2 reads SNTAGT. V was shortened by 0 bases and J by 6 bases, with 14 bases between the two germline ends. The CDR3 runs to 15 residues. The CDR3 loop reads CASSDSGRGGHGYTF. The CDR3 DNA follows: TGTGCCAGCAGTGACTCGGGCAGGGGAGGGCATGGCTACACCTTC.

This clone was seen repeatedly, ten times or more. The chain links TRBV3-1 (or the pseudogene TRBV3-2) to TRBJ2-5, with a weak D call TRBD1 (6 bases). The CDR3 loop spans 11 amino acids. The V and J ends lost 5 bases and 6 bases respectively, with 7 bases between them. CDR1 and CDR2 from the germline V gene are LGHDT and YNNKEL (reference sequence). The CDR3 protein is CASSTGKTQYF. The CDR3 DNA is TGTGCCAGCAGCACAGGGAAGACCCAGTACTTC.

This rearrangement joins TRBV9 to TRBJ2-7, with 7 bases identical to TRBD1. After removal of 4 bases from V and 2 bases from J, the junction contained 9 bases not matched to a gene. The germline V gene encodes CDR1 SGDLS and CDR2 YYNGEE. This CDR3 region has 15 residues. The CDR3 spells CASSQNSGTAYEQYF. CDR3 bases: TGTGCCAGCAGCCAAAACTCCGGGACAGCCTACGAGCAGTACTTC.

The chain links TRBV9 to TRBJ2-7; TRBD1 matches 7 bases. The CDR3 loop spans 15 amino acids. Germline lookup yields CDR1 SGDLS and CDR2 YYNGEE. After removal of 4 bases from V and 5 bases from J, the junction contained 12 bases not matched to a gene. This chain's CDR3 is CASSPRPAGTDEQYF. Written as DNA, the CDR3 is TGTGCCAGCAGCCCCCGCCCTGCAGGGACAGACGAGCAGTACTTC.

For this clone: Other DNA sequences in the sample encode the same CDR3. The chain recombines TRBV30 with TRBJ1-2; the match to TRBD1 covers 9 bases. The germline V gene encodes CDR1 GTSNPN and CDR2 SVGIG (reference sequence). The CDR3 sequence is 13 residues long. V was pared by 1 base and J by 4 bases, with 1 base of the junction left unmatched. The CDR3 region is CAWSEGQGYGYTF. CDR3 nucleotides: TGTGCCTGGAGTGAGGGACAGGGCTATGGCTACACCTTC. Full variable domain (outside the CDR3, taken from reference TRBV30 and TRBJ1-2): SQTIHQWPATLVQPVGSPLSLECTVEGTSNPNLYWYRQAAGRGLQLLFYSVGIGQISSEVPQNLSASRPQDRQFILSSKKLLLSDSGFYLCAWSEGQGYGYTFGSGTRLTVV.